The next 18 T cell receptor beta chains were all read from a single sample in a study of shared T cell receptors in the human thymus. Data came from immunoSEQ multiplex PCR; TCRdb stores just in-frame clones and leaves some out. The sample holds hundreds of thousands of clones, approximately 85% seen once. This sample also belongs to another study, concerning human thymus T cells.

The sample consisted of thymocytes. The receptors come from a girl less than two years old with a congenital heart defect.

The chain's CDR3 is CASSQGRQGLVYGYTF. CDR3 sequence (DNA): TGCGCCAGCAGCCAAGGAAGACAGGGGTTAGTGTATGGCTACACCTTC. V and J are TRBV4-3 and TRBJ1-2, with 8 bases aligning to TRBD1. This CDR3 is 16 amino acids long. With V trimmed by 1 base and J by 5 bases, 9 bases remained unmatched. Germline V gene lookup returns CDR1 LGHNA and CDR2 YSLEER.

The chain carries TRBV7-9 and TRBJ2-7, with 8 bases that match TRBD1. The ends lost 5 bases at V and 4 bases at J; junction bases unmatched: 19. The CDR3 has 18 residues. Germline CDR1 is SEHNR and CDR2 is FQNEAQ (reference sequence). In DNA form, the CDR3 reads TGTGCCAGCAGCCCCTCAGACACCCCAGGGGGCGTAGGATACGAGCAGTACTTC. This sequence encodes CASSPSDTPGGVGYEQYF.

V usage is TRBV27 and J usage is TRBJ2-1; perhaps TRBD2 as D (6 bases). In germline, CDR1 is MNHEY, CDR2 SMNVEV (reference sequence). This CDR3 comprises 18 residues. Trimming took off 3 bases at V and 2 bases at J, with 20 bases between the two ends. In nucleotides, the CDR3 is TGTGCCAGCAGTTTTTCGAATCACCGGGACTGGGCCTACAATGAGCAGTTCTTC. It encodes CASSFSNHRDWAYNEQFF.

The chain links TRBV9 to TRBJ2-2; 7 positions agree with TRBD1. Germline V gives CDR1 SGDLS, CDR2 YYNGEE. Trimming cost V 4 bases and J 2 bases; bases outside gene matches: 5. The CDR3 sequence is 15 residues long. CDR3 region: CASSPGTANTGELFF. DNA for the CDR3: TGTGCCAGCAGCCCAGGGACAGCTAACACCGGGGAGCTGTTTTTT. The full variable domain, rest sourced from reference TRBV9 and TRBJ2-2, is DSGVTQTPKHLITATGQRVTLRCSPRSGDLSVYWYQQSLDQGLQFLIQYYNGEERAKGNILERFSAQQFPDLHSELNLSSLELGDSALYFCASSPGTANTGELFFGEGSRLTVL.

The rearrangement links TRBV12-5 to TRBJ2-3; 11 bases are shared with TRBD2. V was pared by 6 bases and J by 2 bases, with 7 bases of the junction left unmatched. Germline assignment: CDR1 LGHNT and CDR2 FRNRAP. This CDR3 region has 16 residues. The DNA of the CDR3 is TGTGCTAGTGGGATCCTAGCGGGGGGCCCCACAGATACGCAGTATTTT. Amino acids: CASGILAGGPTDTQYF.

The chain combines TRBV29-1 with TRBJ2-3; D might be TRBD2 (5 bases). Trimming pared 5 bases from V and 0 bases from J, leaving 9 bases between. The CDR3 spans 13 residues. Germline V gene sequence: CDR1 SQVTM, CDR2 ANQGSEA. CDR3 sequence reads: CSVSGGSTDTQYF. The CDR3 bases are TGCAGCGTTTCGGGCGGGAGCACAGATACGCAGTATTTT.

The chain joins TRBV5-6 to TRBJ1-5; 8 nucleotides match TRBD1. The CDR3 contains 16 residues. J lost 4 bases, V lost 2 bases, and 8 bases had no gene match. The germline CDR1 and CDR2 sequences are SGHDT and YYEEEE. The CDR3 loop reads CASSLSYRGNNQPQHF. In nucleotides, the CDR3 is TGTGCCAGCAGCTTATCATACAGGGGGAATAATCAGCCCCAGCATTTT.

V gene TRBV7-2 combines with J gene TRBJ2-5; TRBD1 matches at 7 bases. The CDR3 covers 17 residues. Unmatched junction bases numbered 9, after V lost 1 base and J lost 1 base. Looked up from germline, CDR1 is SGHTA and CDR2 is FQGNSA. The CDR3 protein is CASSLDKGAHCQETQYF. The CDR3 bases are TGTGCCAGCAGCTTAGATAAGGGGGCACACTGCCAAGAGACCCAGTACTTC.

J is TRBJ2-1 and V is TRBV2; 12 bases map to TRBD2. V trimming: 6 bases; J trimming: 8 bases; junction bases outside the gene matches: 11. This CDR3 has 16 residues. Germline-derived CDR1 and CDR2 are SNHLY and FYNNEI. The CDR3 nucleotides are TGTGCCAGCAGCGTCCTACTAGCGGGGGGACGAGATGAGCAGTTCTTC. Its translation: CASSVLLAGGRDEQFF.

V and J are TRBV4-1 and TRBJ1-5; no reliable D call. This CDR3 has 17 amino acids. Germline CDR1 is MGHRA and CDR2 is YSYEKL. The V end was cut by 4 bases, the J end by 0 bases, with 16 bases between. This chain's CDR3 is CASSPTPSSTSNQPQHF. CDR3 sequence (DNA): TGCGCCAGCAGCCCAACCCCCTCGAGTACTAGCAATCAGCCCCAGCATTTT.

CDR3 loop: CSDSREVGSASPANYGYTF. CDR3 bases: TGCAGCGACTCCAGGGAAGTAGGAAGCGCTTCGCCCGCTAACTATGGCTACACCTTC. The genes are TRBV29-1 and TRBJ1-2, with D perhaps matching TRBD1 (5 bases). The germline V gene encodes CDR1 SQVTM and CDR2 ANQGSEA. Trimming took 7 bases from V and 0 from J, leaving 30 bases between them. The CDR3 totals 19 residues. Filled out from reference TRBV29-1 and TRBJ1-2, the complete variable domain reads SAVISQKPSRDICQRGTSLTIQCQVDSQVTMMFWYRQQPGQSLTLIATANQGSEATYESGFVIDKFPISRPNLTFSTLTVSNMSPEDSSIYLCSDSREVGSASPANYGYTFGSGTRLTVV.

V is TRBV5-1 and J is TRBJ2-7; tentatively, D is TRBD2 (7 bases). The germline V and J ends were trimmed by 6 bases and 3 bases, with 25 bases remaining between them. The CDR3 loop spans 17 amino acids. Germline lookup yields CDR1 SGHRS and CDR2 YFSETQ. The CDR3 sequence is CASTPREGTKVIYEQYF. In DNA form, the CDR3 reads TGCGCCAGCACCCCGAGGGAGGGGACAAAAGTAATCTACGAGCAGTACTTC.

The CDR3 reads CASSGVASPTGDVHKDSPLHF. CDR3 DNA sequence: TGTGCCAGCAGTGGGGTCGCGTCCCCGACAGGGGATGTCCATAAGGATTCACCCCTCCACTTT. The chain carries TRBV28 and TRBJ1-6; 8 bases line up with TRBD1. After removal of 5 bases from V and 8 bases from J, the junction contained 26 bases not matched to a gene. The V gene's germline CDR1 is MDHEN and CDR2 SYDVKM. The CDR3 sequence is 21 residues long. Together with reference TRBV28 and TRBJ1-6, the CDR3 gives the full variable domain: DVKVTQSSRYLVKRTGEKVFLECVQDMDHENMFWYRQDPGLGLRLIYFSYDVKMKEKGDIPEGYSVSREKKERFSLILESASTNQTSMYLCASSGVASPTGDVHKDSPLHFGNGTRLTVT.

In its sample, this clone was seen a few times. The rearrangement uses TRBV12-5 and TRBJ2-3, with D unclear. Germline assignment: CDR1 LGHNT and CDR2 FRNRAP. The V end lost 7 bases, the J end lost 2 bases, and 13 bases lay between the germline ends. The CDR3 sequence is 14 residues long. The CDR3 spells CASESWLPTDTQYF. CDR3 sequence (DNA): TGTGCTAGTGAGTCCTGGCTTCCCACAGATACGCAGTATTTT.

The V and J genes are TRBV7-9 and TRBJ1-1; weak D call: TRBD1 (6 bases). The CDR3 runs 13 residues. V was pared by 7 bases and J by 1 base, with 10 bases between. Germline CDR1 SEHNR, CDR2 FQNEAQ (reference sequence). The CDR3: CASTGQQNTEAFF. The CDR3 nucleotides are TGTGCCAGCACAGGACAGCAGAACACTGAAGCTTTCTTT.

The chain combines TRBV15 with TRBJ2-3, with D possibly being TRBD2 (6 bases). The V and J ends lost 2 bases and 7 bases respectively, with 10 bases between them. Germline V gives CDR1 LNHNV, CDR2 YYDKDF (reference sequence). The length of the CDR3 is 13 residues. The CDR3 DNA reads as TGTGCCACCAGCAGACCGGCGGGGAATACGCAGTATTTT. As protein: CATSRPAGNTQYF.

The chain has TRBV29-1 and TRBJ2-7, with 11 bases fitting TRBD1. From germline, CDR1 is SQVTM and CDR2 ANQGSEA. V lost 6 bases to trimming and J lost 4 bases; unmatched junction nucleotides: 5. This CDR3 contains 13 residues. The CDR3 sequence is CSVTGTGGYEQYF. The CDR3 DNA reads TGCAGCGTAACCGGGACAGGGGGATACGAGCAGTACTTC.

The J gene is TRBJ1-1, the V gene TRBV5-1, with 8 bases lining up with TRBD1. The CDR3 totals 20 residues. The ends lost 3 bases at V and 0 bases at J; junction bases unmatched: 19. Germline lookup yields CDR1 SGHRS and CDR2 YFSETQ. The CDR3 spells CASSWDPRDRTLQLNTEAFF. CDR3 coding DNA: TGCGCCAGCAGCTGGGACCCTCGGGACAGGACATTGCAACTGAACACTGAAGCTTTCTTT.